This TCR beta chain was sequenced in a study of PD-1 blockade in classical Hodgkin lymphoma. Study outcomes and limitations: Before treatment, TCR diversity in newly diagnosed patients was reportedly lower than in healthy donors. Patients with a complete response exhibited baseline diversity comparable to newly diagnosed patients. Later analyses included only patients treated at least 1 year post-ASCT.

On this clone itself: The antigen is undetermined.

Only in-frame clones appear in the TCRdb table, and some are missing; sequencing was by immunoSEQ multiplex PCR. The sample has roughly 61,000 clones, approximately 92% seen once. Looked up from germline, CDR1 is MGHDK and CDR2 is SYGVNS. This CDR3 is built from 13 residues. V lost 3 bases to trimming and J lost 5 bases, with 8 bases between them. After autologous stem cell transplantation all patients relapsed, and prior brentuximab vedotin exposure differed between cohorts. The gene calls are TRBV25-1 and TRBJ2-1; the D gene is possibly TRBD1 (5 bases). This receptor was identified in a human donor with classical Hodgkin lymphoma. Sequencing was performed on peripheral blood mononuclear cells (PBMCs), taken at baseline. The CDR3 reads CASSDRQHNEQFF. The CDR3 nucleotides read TGTGCCAGCAGTGATCGACAGCACAATGAGCAGTTCTTC.